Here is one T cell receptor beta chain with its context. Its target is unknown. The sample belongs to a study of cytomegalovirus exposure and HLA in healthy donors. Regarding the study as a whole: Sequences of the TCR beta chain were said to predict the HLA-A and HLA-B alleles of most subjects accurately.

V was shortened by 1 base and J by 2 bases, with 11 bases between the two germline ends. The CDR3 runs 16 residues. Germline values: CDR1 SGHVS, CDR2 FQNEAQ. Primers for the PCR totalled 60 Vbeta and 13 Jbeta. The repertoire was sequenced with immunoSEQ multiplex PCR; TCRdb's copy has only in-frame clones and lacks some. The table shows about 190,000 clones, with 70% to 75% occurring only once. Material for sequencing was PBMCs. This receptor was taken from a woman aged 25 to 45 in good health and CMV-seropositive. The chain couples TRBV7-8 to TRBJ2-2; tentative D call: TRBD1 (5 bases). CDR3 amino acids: CASSLVSTANTGELFF. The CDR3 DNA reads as TGTGCCAGCAGCTTAGTCTCGACAGCCAACACCGGGGAGCTGTTTTTT.